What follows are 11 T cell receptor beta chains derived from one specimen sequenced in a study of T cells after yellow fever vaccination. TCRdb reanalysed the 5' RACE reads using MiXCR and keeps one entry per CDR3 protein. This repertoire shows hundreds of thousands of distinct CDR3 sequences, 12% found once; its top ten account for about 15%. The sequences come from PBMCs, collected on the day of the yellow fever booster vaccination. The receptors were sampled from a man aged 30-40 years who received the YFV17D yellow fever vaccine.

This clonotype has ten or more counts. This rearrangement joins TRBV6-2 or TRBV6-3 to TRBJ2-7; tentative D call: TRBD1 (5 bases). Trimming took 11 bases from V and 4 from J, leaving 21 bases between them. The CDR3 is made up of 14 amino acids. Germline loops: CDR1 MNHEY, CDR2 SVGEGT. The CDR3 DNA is TGTGCCGTCCAGGGCCACGAATTCCAGTACGAGCAGTACTTC. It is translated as CAVQGHEFQYEQYF.

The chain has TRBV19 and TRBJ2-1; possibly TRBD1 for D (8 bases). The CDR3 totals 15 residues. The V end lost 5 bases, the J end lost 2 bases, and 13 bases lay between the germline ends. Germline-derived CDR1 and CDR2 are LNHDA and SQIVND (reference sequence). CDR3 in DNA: TGTGCCAGTAGTGTACAGGGGGGGACCTACAATGAGCAGTTCTTC. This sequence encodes CASSVQGGTYNEQFF. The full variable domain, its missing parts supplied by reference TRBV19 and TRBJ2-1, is DGGITQSPKYLFRKEGQNVTLSCEQNLNHDAMYWYRQDPGQGLRLIYYSQIVNDFQKGDIAEGYSVSREKKESFPLTVTSAQKNPTAFYLCASSVQGGTYNEQFFGPGTRLTVL.

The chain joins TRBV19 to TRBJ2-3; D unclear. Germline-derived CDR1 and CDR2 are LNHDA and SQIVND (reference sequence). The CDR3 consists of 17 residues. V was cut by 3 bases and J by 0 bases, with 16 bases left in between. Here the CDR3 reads CASSIFLRDTSTDTQYF. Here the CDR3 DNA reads TGTGCCAGTAGTATCTTTCTGAGAGATACTAGCACAGATACGCAGTATTTT. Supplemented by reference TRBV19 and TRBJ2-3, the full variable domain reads DGGITQSPKYLFRKEGQNVTLSCEQNLNHDAMYWYRQDPGQGLRLIYYSQIVNDFQKGDIAEGYSVSREKKESFPLTVTSAQKNPTAFYLCASSIFLRDTSTDTQYFGPGTRLTVL.

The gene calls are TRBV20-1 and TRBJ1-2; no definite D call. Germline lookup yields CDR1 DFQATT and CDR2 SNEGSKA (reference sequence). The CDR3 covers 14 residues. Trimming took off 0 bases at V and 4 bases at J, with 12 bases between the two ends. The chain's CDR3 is CSARDRGTVYGYTF. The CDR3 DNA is TGCAGTGCTAGAGATCGGGGTACAGTCTATGGCTACACCTTC.

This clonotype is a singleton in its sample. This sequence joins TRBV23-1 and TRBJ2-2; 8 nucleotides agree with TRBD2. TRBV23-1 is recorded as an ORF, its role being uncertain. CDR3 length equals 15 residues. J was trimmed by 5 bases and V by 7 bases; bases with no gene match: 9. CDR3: CASNRTSPTTGELFF. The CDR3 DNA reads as TGCGCCAGCAACCGGACTAGCCCCACGACCGGGGAGCTGTTTTTT.

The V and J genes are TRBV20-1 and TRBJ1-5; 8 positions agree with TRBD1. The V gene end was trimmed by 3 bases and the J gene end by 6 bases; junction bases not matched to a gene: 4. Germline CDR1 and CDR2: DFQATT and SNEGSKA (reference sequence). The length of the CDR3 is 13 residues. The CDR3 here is CSARQGARQPQHF. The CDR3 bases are TGCAGTGCTAGGCAGGGGGCACGTCAGCCCCAGCATTTT.

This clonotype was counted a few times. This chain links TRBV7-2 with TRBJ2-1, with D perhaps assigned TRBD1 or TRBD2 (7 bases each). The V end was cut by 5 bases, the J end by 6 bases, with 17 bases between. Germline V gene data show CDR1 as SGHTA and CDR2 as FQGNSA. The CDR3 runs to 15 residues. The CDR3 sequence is CASSGGEQGVNEQFF. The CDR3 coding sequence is TGTGCCAGCAGCGGGGGGGAGCAGGGGGTCAATGAGCAGTTCTTC.

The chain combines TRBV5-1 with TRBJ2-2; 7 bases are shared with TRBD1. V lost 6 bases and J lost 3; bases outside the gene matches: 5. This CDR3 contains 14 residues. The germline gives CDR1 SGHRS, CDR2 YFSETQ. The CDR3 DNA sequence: TGCGCCAGCACCCAGGGGGTGGACACCGGGGAGCTGTTTTTT. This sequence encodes CASTQGVDTGELFF.

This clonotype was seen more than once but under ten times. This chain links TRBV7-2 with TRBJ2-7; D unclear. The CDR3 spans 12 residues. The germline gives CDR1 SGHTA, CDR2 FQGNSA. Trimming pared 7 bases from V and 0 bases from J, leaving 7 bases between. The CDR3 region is CASTHDSYEQYF. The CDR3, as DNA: TGTGCCAGCACCCACGACTCCTACGAGCAGTACTTC.

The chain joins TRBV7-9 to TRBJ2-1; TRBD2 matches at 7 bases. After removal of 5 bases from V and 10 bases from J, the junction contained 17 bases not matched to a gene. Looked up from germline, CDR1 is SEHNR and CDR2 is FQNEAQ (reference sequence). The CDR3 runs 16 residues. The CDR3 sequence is CASSPSGAGRTMEQFF. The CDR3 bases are TGTGCCAGCAGCCCCAGCGGGGCGGGACGTACAATGGAGCAGTTCTTC. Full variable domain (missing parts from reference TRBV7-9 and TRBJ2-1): DTGVSQNPRHKITKRGQNVTFRCDPISEHNRLYWYRQTLGQGPEFLTYFQNEAQLEKSRLLSDRFSAERPKGSFSTLEIQRTEQGDSAMYLCASSPSGAGRTMEQFFGPGTRLTVL.

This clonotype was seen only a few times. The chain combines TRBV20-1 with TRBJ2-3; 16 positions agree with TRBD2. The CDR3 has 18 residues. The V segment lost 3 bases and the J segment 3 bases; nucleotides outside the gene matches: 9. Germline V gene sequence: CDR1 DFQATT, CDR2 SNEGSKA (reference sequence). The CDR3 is CSASGTSGRAIGTDTQYF. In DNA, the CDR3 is TGCAGTGCTAGTGGGACTAGCGGGAGGGCGATCGGGACAGATACGCAGTATTTT.